The 13 T cell receptor beta chains in this list originate from one sample, sequenced in a study of OX40 agonist ivuxolimab in advanced cancers. Generated by immunoSEQ multiplex PCR, the TCRdb table keeps only in-frame clones and is missing some. The table has about 48,000 clones, 84% seen once. Material: CD4+ or CD8+ T cells sorted from blood, obtained in a trial of the OX40 agonist ivuxolimab. The receptors were gathered from an adult with an advanced solid tumor such as melanoma, head and neck, liver or kidney cancer.

The chain joins TRBV9 to TRBJ1-2; 10 bases fit TRBD1. The J segment lost 5 bases and the V segment lost 4 bases, leaving 5 bases of the junction unmatched. The V gene's germline CDR1 is SGDLS and CDR2 YYNGEE. The CDR3 runs 14 residues. CDR3 region: CASSSRTGGYGYTF. The CDR3 coding sequence is TGTGCCAGCAGCTCTAGGACAGGGGGATATGGCTACACCTTC.

The V call is TRBV7-3, the J call TRBJ2-2, with 12 bases identical to TRBD1. V lost 2 bases to trimming and J lost 7 bases; unmatched junction nucleotides: 2. Germline V gene sequence: CDR1 SGHTA, CDR2 FQGTGA. The length of the CDR3 is 15 residues. The CDR3 sequence is CASSLGTGGGGELFF. CDR3 DNA: TGTGCCAGCAGCTTAGGGACAGGGGGCGGCGGGGAGCTGTTTTTT.

The chain has TRBV4-2 and TRBJ1-4; weak D call: TRBD1 (5 bases). There are 19 residues in the CDR3. Germline V gives CDR1 LGHNA, CDR2 YNFKEQ. Trimming removed 0 bases at V and 8 bases at J, with 25 bases between. The CDR3 DNA reads TGTGCCAGCAGCCAAGATTGGGGGGGGGTTCGGCCACGGGCCGAAAAACTGTTTTTT. Its translation: CASSQDWGGVRPRAEKLFF.

This clone has a handful of counts. The chain combines TRBV7-2 with TRBJ2-1, with D unclear. Germline V CDR1 and CDR2: SGHTA, FQGNSA. Trimming shortened V by 1 base and J by 12 bases, and 19 bases separated the two germline ends. CDR3 length equals 15 residues. CDR3 sequence: CASSLVITGSMMQFF. The CDR3 bases are TGTGCCAGCAGCTTAGTCATCACTGGGTCAATGATGCAGTTCTTC. Looking up the rest from reference TRBV7-2 and TRBJ2-1 gives the full variable domain: GAGVSQSPSNKVTEKGKDVELRCDPISGHTALYWYRQSLGQGLEFLIYFQGNSAPDKSGLPSDRFSAERTGGSVSTLTIQRTQQEDSAVYLCASSLVITGSMMQFFGPGTRLTVL.

This chain uses TRBV6-5 with TRBJ2-2; 7 nucleotides agree with TRBD1. This CDR3 has 14 amino acids. Trimming cost V 6 bases and J 5 bases; bases outside gene matches: 6. The germline CDR1 and CDR2 sequences are MNHEY and SVGAGI. The CDR3 nucleotides are TGTGCCAGCAGCAGGGTCAGGGGGACCGGGGAGCTGTTTTTT. Protein product: CASSRVRGTGELFF.

The chain joins TRBV27 to TRBJ1-4; D call uncertain. Deletions cut 3 bases from V and 0 bases from J, with 11 bases between. Germline V gene data show CDR1 as MNHEY and CDR2 as SMNVEV (reference sequence). This CDR3 is built from 16 residues. The CDR3 region has the DNA TGTGCCAGCAGTTTTCTCCCTCTTGCAACTAATGAAAAACTGTTTTTT. The encoded protein is CASSFLPLATNEKLFF. Full variable domain (missing parts from reference TRBV27 and TRBJ1-4): EAQVTQNPRYLITVTGKKLTVTCSQNMNHEYMSWYRQDPGLGLRQIYYSMNVEVTDKGDVPEGYKVSRKEKRNFPLILESPSPNQTSLYFCASSFLPLATNEKLFFGSGTQLSVL.

The genes are TRBV7-2 and TRBJ1-4, with 9 bases identical to TRBD1. Looked up from germline, CDR1 is SGHTA and CDR2 is FQGNSA. The V gene end was trimmed by 1 base and the J gene end by 7 bases; junction bases not matched to a gene: 7. This CDR3 region has 16 residues. CDR3: CASSLGETGGVEKLFF. CDR3 coding DNA: TGTGCCAGCAGCTTAGGCGAAACAGGGGGCGTTGAAAAACTGTTTTTT.

This clone was recorded only once. The genes are TRBV5-1 and TRBJ2-3, with no clear D. V was trimmed by 5 bases and J by 2 bases, leaving 9 bases between them. Germline V gives CDR1 SGHRS, CDR2 YFSETQ. The CDR3 sequence is 13 residues long. The CDR3 here is CASSTGDTDTQYF. The CDR3 nucleotides are TGCGCCAGCAGTACGGGCGACACAGATACGCAGTATTTT.

This sequence joins TRBV9 and TRBJ2-7, with D perhaps TRBD2 (5 bases). The V gene lost 0 bases and the J gene lost 2 bases, with 9 bases spanning the gap. Germline V lookup: CDR1 SGDLS, CDR2 YYNGEE. This CDR3 contains 14 residues. In nucleotides, the CDR3 is TGTGCCAGCAGCGTAGGTACTAGTACCTACGAGCAGTACTTC. Amino acids: CASSVGTSTYEQYF.

There are a few counts of this clone. The chain combines TRBV5-1 with TRBJ2-7; TRBD1 matches at 9 bases. V gave up 0 bases and J gave up 7 bases; unmatched junction bases: 5. The CDR3 covers 14 residues. Germline values: CDR1 SGHRS, CDR2 YFSETQ. The chain's CDR3 is CASSLVQGAGEQYF. The CDR3 DNA sequence: TGCGCCAGCAGCTTGGTACAGGGGGCAGGTGAGCAGTACTTC.

This clone was seen once. The genes are TRBV6-1 and TRBJ1-5; 7 bases fit TRBD1. V trimming: 7 bases; J trimming: 2 bases; junction bases outside the gene matches: 8. The germline gives CDR1 MNHNS, CDR2 SASEGT. This CDR3 has 15 amino acids. The CDR3 sequence is CASKTGNGGNQPQHF. CDR3 DNA sequence: TGTGCCAGCAAGACAGGGAATGGGGGCAATCAGCCCCAGCATTTT.

The chain couples TRBV7-9 to TRBJ1-5; D call uncertain. The ends were cut back, 5 bases at V and 1 base at J, with 15 bases in the middle. Germline assignment: CDR1 SEHNR and CDR2 FQNEAQ (reference sequence). The CDR3 length is 16 residues. CDR3 coding DNA: TGTGCCAGCAGCCCTGGGTCCCTGGACAGCAATCAGCCCCAGCATTTT. Protein sequence: CASSPGSLDSNQPQHF.

The genes are TRBV6-5 and TRBJ1-1, with a weak D call TRBD1 (5 bases). Looked up from germline, CDR1 is MNHEY and CDR2 is SVGAGI. This CDR3 contains 14 residues. V lost 2 bases and J lost 3, with 10 bases in between. The CDR3 bases are TGTGCCAGCAGTTACACCGGGGGATACACTGAAGCTTTCTTT. It encodes CASSYTGGYTEAFF.